Below are 5 T cell receptor beta chains sequenced from a single sample in a study of T-cell memory formation after mild COVID-19. TCRdb reanalysed the 5' RACE reads using MiXCR and keeps one entry per CDR3 protein. The sample lists approximately 60,000 distinct CDR3 sequences; roughly 9.9% were seen once. Material: PBMCs or a T cell subset sorted from them (not recorded which). The receptors shown here come from a young man who had mild COVID-19 (a few samples of this study predate the infection). Cell type and time point are not known.

This clonotype was seen ten or more times. J is TRBJ2-7 and V is TRBV9, with D perhaps TRBD2 (5 bases). Germline V gene data show CDR1 as SGDLS and CDR2 as YYNGEE. The CDR3 runs 16 residues. The V end was cut by 4 bases, the J end by 0 bases, with 17 bases between. The chain's CDR3 is CASSPQLEPSSYEQYF. CDR3 bases: TGTGCCAGCAGCCCACAACTAGAGCCAAGCTCCTACGAGCAGTACTTC.

This chain joins TRBV7-2 and TRBJ2-6, with 8 bases aligning to TRBD1. With V trimmed by 5 bases and J by 1 base, 10 bases remained unmatched. The CDR3 totals 18 residues. Germline V gene sequence: CDR1 SGHTA, CDR2 FQGNSA. The CDR3 DNA follows: TGTGCCAGCAGCCTTTGGGCAGGGGGCGGTTCTGGGGCCAACGTCCTGACTTTC. Its protein product is CASSLWAGGGSGANVLTF.

The chain is built from TRBV28 and TRBJ1-5, with unresolved D. V gave up 5 bases and J gave up 1 base, with 15 bases separating them. This CDR3 comprises 16 residues. Per the germline V gene, CDR1 is MDHEN and CDR2 is SYDVKM. The CDR3 bases are TGTGCCAGCAGTCTACACCCGGACCTGAGCAATCAGCCCCAGCATTTT. Translated, it gives CASSLHPDLSNQPQHF.

The chain has TRBV4-3 and TRBJ2-3; the D gene could be TRBD1 or TRBD2 (5 bases each). Germline CDR1 reads LGHNA; CDR2 reads YSLEER. CDR3 length equals 15 residues. V was cut by 3 bases and J by 4 bases, with 14 bases left in between. As DNA, the CDR3 is TGCGCCAGCAGCCAGAGGGGTAGAGGGGCAGATACGCAGTATTTT. This sequence encodes CASSQRGRGADTQYF.

Many counts were recorded for this clonotype. The V call is TRBV7-2, the J call TRBJ2-5; D call uncertain. Between the trimmed V and J ends, which lost 1 base and 5 bases, there was a span of 14 bases. CDR1 and CDR2 (germline): SGHTA, FQGNSA. The CDR3 covers 15 residues. The CDR3 spells CASSLGLPYVETQYF. As DNA, the CDR3 is TGTGCCAGCAGCTTAGGGCTGCCTTATGTGGAGACCCAGTACTTC.